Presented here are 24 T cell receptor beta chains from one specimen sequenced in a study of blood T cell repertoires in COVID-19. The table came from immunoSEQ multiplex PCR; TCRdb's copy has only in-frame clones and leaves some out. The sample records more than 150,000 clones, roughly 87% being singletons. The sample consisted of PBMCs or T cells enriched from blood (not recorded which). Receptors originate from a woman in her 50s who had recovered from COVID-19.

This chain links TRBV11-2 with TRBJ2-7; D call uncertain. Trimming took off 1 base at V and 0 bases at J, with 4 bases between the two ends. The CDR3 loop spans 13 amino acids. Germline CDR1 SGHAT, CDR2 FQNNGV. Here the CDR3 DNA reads TGTGCCAGCAGCTTAGGCAGCTCCTACGAGCAGTACTTC. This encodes CASSLGSSYEQYF.

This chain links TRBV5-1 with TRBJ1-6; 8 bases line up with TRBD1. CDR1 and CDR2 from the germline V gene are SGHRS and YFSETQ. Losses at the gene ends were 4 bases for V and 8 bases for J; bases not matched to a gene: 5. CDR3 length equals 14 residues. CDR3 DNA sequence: TGCGCCAGCAGCCAGGGACAGGATTATTCACCCCTCCACTTT. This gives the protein CASSQGQDYSPLHF.

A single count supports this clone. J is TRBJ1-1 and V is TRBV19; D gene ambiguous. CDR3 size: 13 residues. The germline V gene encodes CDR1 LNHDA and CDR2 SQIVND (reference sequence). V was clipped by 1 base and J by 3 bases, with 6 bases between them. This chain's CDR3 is CASSIADYTEAFF. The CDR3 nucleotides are TGTGCCAGTAGTATAGCTGACTACACTGAAGCTTTCTTT.

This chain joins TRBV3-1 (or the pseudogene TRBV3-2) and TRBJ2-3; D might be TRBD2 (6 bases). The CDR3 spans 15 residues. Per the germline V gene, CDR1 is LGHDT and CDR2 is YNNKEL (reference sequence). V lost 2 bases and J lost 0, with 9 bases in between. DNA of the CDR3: TGTGCCAGCAGCCAACAGCGGGTGAGCACAGATACGCAGTATTTT. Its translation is CASSQQRVSTDTQYF.

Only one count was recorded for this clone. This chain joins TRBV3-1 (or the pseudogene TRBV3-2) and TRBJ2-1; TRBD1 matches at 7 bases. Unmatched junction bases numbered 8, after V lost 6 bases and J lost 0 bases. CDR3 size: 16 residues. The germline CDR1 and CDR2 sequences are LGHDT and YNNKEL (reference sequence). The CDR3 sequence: CASRLTGVRSYNEQFF. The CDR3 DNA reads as TGTGCCAGCAGATTAACAGGGGTTCGCTCCTACAATGAGCAGTTCTTC.

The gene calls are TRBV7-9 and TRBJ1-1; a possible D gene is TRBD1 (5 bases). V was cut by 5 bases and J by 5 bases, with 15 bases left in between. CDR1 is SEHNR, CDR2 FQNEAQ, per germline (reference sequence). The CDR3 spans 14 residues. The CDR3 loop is CASSEPTEGTEAFF. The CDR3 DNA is TGTGCCAGCAGCGAGCCGACGGAGGGGACTGAAGCTTTCTTT.

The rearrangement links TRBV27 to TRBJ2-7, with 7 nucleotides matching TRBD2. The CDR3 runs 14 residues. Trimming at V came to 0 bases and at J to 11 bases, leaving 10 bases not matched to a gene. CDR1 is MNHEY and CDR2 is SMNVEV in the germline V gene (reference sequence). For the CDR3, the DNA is TGTGCCAGCAGTTTATCGGTGGGAGGGGCAGGGAAGTACTTC. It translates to CASSLSVGGAGKYF.

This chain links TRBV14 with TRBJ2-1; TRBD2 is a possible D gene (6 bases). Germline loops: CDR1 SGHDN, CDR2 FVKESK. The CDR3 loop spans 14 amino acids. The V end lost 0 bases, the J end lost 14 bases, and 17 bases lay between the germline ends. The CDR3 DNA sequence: TGTGCCAGCAGCCAAGATGTTGCGGGGAGGCATAAGTTCTTC. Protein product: CASSQDVAGRHKFF. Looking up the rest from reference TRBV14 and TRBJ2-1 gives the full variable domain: EAGVTQFPSHSVIEKGQTVTLRCDPISGHDNLYWYRRVMGKEIKFLLHFVKESKQDESGMPNNRFLAERTGGTYSTLKVQPAELEDSGVYFCASSQDVAGRHKFFGPGTRLTVL.

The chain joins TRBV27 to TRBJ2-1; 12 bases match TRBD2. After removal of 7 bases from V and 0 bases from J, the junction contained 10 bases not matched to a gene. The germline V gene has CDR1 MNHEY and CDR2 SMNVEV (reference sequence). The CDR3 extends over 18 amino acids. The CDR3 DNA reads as TGTGCCAGCACCAAAACCGGACTAGCGGGACGCTCCTACAATGAGCAGTTCTTC. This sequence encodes CASTKTGLAGRSYNEQFF.

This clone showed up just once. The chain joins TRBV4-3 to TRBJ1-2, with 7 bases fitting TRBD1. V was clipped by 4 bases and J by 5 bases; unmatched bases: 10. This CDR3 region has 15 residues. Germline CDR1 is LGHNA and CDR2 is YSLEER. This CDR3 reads CASSPATGMFYGYTF. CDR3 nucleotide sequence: TGCGCCAGCAGCCCGGCGACAGGGATGTTTTATGGCTACACCTTC.

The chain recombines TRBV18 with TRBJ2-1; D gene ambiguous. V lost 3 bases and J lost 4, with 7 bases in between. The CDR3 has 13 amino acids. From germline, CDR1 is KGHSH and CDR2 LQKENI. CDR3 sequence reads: CASSPTQYNEQFF. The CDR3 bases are TGTGCCAGCTCACCGACACAGTACAATGAGCAGTTCTTC. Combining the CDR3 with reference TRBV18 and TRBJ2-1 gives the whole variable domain NAGVMQNPRHLVRRRGQEARLRCSPMKGHSHVYWYRQLPEEGLKFMVYLQKENIIDESGMPKERFSAEFPKEGPSILRIQQVVRGDSAAYFCASSPTQYNEQFFGPGTRLTVL.

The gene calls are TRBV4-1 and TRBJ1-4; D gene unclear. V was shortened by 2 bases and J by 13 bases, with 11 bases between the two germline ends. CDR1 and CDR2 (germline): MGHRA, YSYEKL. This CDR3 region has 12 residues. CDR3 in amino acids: CASSQFEERLFF. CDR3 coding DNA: TGCGCCAGCAGCCAATTTGAGGAGAGACTGTTTTTT.

CDR3 bases: TGTGCCAGTGGCCCGACAGGGCGTTATGGCTACACCTTC. This sequence encodes CASGPTGRYGYTF. The rearrangement joins TRBV19 to TRBJ1-2, with 7 bases that match TRBD1. The CDR3 is 13 amino acids. The J segment lost 5 bases and the V segment lost 8 bases, leaving 8 bases of the junction unmatched. Germline V CDR1 and CDR2: LNHDA, SQIVND (reference sequence).

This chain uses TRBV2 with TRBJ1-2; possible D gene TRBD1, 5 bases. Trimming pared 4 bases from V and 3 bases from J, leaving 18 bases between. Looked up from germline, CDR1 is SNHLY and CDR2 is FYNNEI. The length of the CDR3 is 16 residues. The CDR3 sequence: CASSVTGGKGDYGYTF. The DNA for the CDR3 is TGTGCCAGCAGTGTAACAGGCGGCAAGGGTGACTATGGCTACACCTTC.

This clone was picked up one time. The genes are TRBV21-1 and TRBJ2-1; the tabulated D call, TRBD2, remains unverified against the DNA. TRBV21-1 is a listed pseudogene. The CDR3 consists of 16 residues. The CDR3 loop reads CASSQRVAGAYNEQFF. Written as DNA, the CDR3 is TGTGCCAGCAGCCAAAGGGTAGCGGGTGCTTACAATGAGCAGTTCTTC.

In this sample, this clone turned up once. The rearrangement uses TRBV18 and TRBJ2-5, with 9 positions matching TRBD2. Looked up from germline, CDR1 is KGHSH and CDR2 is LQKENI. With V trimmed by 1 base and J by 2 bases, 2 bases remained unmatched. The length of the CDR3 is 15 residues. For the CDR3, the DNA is TGTGCCAGCTCACCACGACTAGCGGAACAAGAGACCCAGTACTTC. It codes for CASSPRLAEQETQYF.

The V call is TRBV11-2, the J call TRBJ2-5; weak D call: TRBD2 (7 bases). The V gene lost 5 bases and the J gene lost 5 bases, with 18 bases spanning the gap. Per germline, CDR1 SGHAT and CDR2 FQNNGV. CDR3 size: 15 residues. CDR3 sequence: CASSPPGGAWETQYF. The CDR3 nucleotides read TGTGCCAGCAGCCCTCCGGGGGGCGCATGGGAGACCCAGTACTTC.

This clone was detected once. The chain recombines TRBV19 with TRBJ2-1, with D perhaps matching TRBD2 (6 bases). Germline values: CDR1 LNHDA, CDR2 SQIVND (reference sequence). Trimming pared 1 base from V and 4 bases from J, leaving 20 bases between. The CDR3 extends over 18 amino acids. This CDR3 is CASSIGLGVSGVYNEQFF. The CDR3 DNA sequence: TGTGCCAGTAGTATAGGCCTAGGGGTTAGCGGAGTTTACAATGAGCAGTTCTTC.

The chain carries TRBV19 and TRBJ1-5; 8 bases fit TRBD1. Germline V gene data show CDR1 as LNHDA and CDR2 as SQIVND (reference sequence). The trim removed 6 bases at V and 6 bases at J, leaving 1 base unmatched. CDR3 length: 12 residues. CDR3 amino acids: CASRQGGQPQHF. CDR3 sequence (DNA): TGTGCCAGTAGACAGGGGGGTCAGCCCCAGCATTTT.

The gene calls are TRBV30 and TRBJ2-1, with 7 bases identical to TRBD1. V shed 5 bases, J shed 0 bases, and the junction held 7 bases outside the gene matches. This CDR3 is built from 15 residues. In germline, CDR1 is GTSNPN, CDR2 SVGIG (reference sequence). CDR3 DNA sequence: TGTGCCTGGGAACGGGACAGAGCCTCCTACAATGAGCAGTTCTTC. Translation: CAWERDRASYNEQFF.

In DNA form, the CDR3 reads TGTGCCAGCAGCCAACGCAATGAGCAGTTCTTC. Translating gives CASSQRNEQFF. This rearrangement joins TRBV3-1 (or the pseudogene TRBV3-2) to TRBJ2-1; D gene ambiguous. The CDR3 runs to 11 residues. V was trimmed by 2 bases and J by 6 bases, leaving 2 bases between them. CDR1 is LGHDT, CDR2 YNNKEL, per germline (reference sequence).

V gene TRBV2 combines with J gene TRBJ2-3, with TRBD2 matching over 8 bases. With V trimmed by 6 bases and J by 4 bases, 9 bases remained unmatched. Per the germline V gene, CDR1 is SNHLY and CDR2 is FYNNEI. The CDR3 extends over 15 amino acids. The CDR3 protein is CASRLSGSGSDTQYF. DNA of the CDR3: TGTGCCAGCAGGCTGAGCGGGAGCGGCTCAGATACGCAGTATTTT.

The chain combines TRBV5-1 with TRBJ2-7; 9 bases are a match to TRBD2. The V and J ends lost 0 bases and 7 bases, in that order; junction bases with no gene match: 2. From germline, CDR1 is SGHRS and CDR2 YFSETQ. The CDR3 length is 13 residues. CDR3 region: CASSLASGTEQYF. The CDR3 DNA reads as TGCGCCAGCAGCTTGGCTAGCGGGACGGAGCAGTACTTC. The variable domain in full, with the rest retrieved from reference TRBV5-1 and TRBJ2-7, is KAGVTQTPRYLIKTRGQQVTLSCSPISGHRSVSWYQQTPGQGLQFLFEYFSETQRNKGNFPGRFSGRQFSNSRSEMNVSTLELGDSALYLCASSLASGTEQYFGPGTRLTVT.

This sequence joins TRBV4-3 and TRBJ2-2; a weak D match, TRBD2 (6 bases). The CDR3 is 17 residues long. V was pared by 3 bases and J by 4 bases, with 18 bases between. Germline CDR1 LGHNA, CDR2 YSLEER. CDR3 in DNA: TGCGCCAGCAGCCAGTGGACTAAGGGAGACCCCACCGGGGAGCTGTTTTTT. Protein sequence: CASSQWTKGDPTGELFF.